What follows are 22 T cell receptor beta chains derived from one specimen sequenced in a study of shared clonotypes between healthy human individuals. Only in-frame clones appear in the TCRdb table, and some are missing; sequencing was by immunoSEQ multiplex PCR. In the table there are roughly 1.4 million clones, 97% to 99% of which are singletons. Sequenced: naive CD4+ T cells sorted from blood. The sample's subset: CD45RA+ positively selected. All receptors derive from a man between 25 and 39 years old in good health.

The J gene is TRBJ2-1, the V gene TRBV18; 10 bases are shared with TRBD2. J gave up 4 bases and V 3 bases, and 9 bases lay outside the gene matches. The CDR3 extends over 17 amino acids. Germline CDR1 is KGHSH and CDR2 is LQKENI. The CDR3 spells CASSPSSGRREYNEQFF. The DNA for the CDR3 is TGTGCCAGCTCACCTTCTAGCGGGAGACGAGAATACAATGAGCAGTTCTTC.

V and J are TRBV25-1 and TRBJ2-1; the D gene is possibly TRBD1 (7 bases). V was cut by 8 bases and J by 2 bases, with 13 bases left in between. CDR3 length: 14 amino acids. Germline V CDR1 and CDR2: MGHDK, SYGVNS. The CDR3 is CASQEGATYNEQFF. In DNA form, the CDR3 reads TGTGCCAGCCAGGAGGGGGCCACCTACAATGAGCAGTTCTTC.

This clone was recorded once. The chain uses TRBV30 and TRBJ1-2, with D tentatively TRBD1 (6 bases). This CDR3 comprises 14 residues. In germline, CDR1 is GTSNPN, CDR2 SVGIG (reference sequence). V was pared by 1 base and J by 4 bases, with 13 bases between. DNA of the CDR3: TGTGCCTGGAGTGGACCCGGGACAAGCTATGGCTACACCTTC. Translating gives CAWSGPGTSYGYTF.

The chain has TRBV18 and TRBJ2-3; D remains unclear. V was cut by 1 base and J by 3 bases, with 8 bases left in between. The CDR3 spans 14 residues. Germline CDR1 reads KGHSH; CDR2 reads LQKENI. CDR3 region: CASSPQMRTDTQYF. CDR3 DNA: TGTGCCAGCTCACCACAGATGAGAACAGATACGCAGTATTTT.

The CDR3 DNA reads TGTGCCAGCAGTTTCGGACTAGGGATTTACGAGCAGTACTTC. Translated, it gives CASSFGLGIYEQYF. The chain combines TRBV6-6 with TRBJ2-7, with 7 bases identical to TRBD2. CDR3 size: 14 residues. J was trimmed by 4 bases and V by 4 bases; bases with no gene match: 7. Germline V gives CDR1 MNHNY, CDR2 SVGAGI (reference sequence).

This chain joins TRBV9 and TRBJ1-5, with 12 bases fitting TRBD1. The CDR3 has 16 residues. Germline V gives CDR1 SGDLS, CDR2 YYNGEE. V dropped 3 bases and J dropped 2; count of bases not matched to a gene: 3. Here the CDR3 DNA reads TGTGCCAGCAGCGAAGGGACAGGGGGCGGCAATCAGCCCCAGCATTTT. Translated, it gives CASSEGTGGGNQPQHF.

Comments on this clone: In the same sample, other DNA sequences code for this CDR3. The rearrangement joins TRBV9 to TRBJ1-1, with a possible D match to TRBD1 (5 bases). V dropped 0 bases and J dropped 1 base, with 7 bases sitting between them. This CDR3 has 14 residues. Per the germline V gene, CDR1 is SGDLS and CDR2 is YYNGEE. The CDR3 bases are TGTGCCAGCAGCGTAGTAGGGGCGAACACTGAAGCTTTCTTT. Translated: CASSVVGANTEAFF.

The count of this clone is one. Other DNA sequences in the sample encode the same CDR3. The chain carries TRBV19 and TRBJ2-7; possibly TRBD1 or TRBD2 for D (5 bases each). The germline V gene encodes CDR1 LNHDA and CDR2 SQIVND (reference sequence). The CDR3 is 13 residues long. V shed 1 base and J shed 6 bases, with 10 bases lying between them. The CDR3 region has the DNA TGTGCCAGTAGTATAGGGAGAGGGGCCGAGCAGTACTTC. Translated, it gives CASSIGRGAEQYF.

The chain joins TRBV7-2 to TRBJ2-1; 7 nucleotides align to TRBD2. CDR3 size: 15 residues. CDR1 and CDR2 from the germline V gene are SGHTA and FQGNSA. The junction had 11 bases not matched to a gene; V was cut back by 5 bases and J by 7 bases. CDR3 residues: CASSRGLVRGNEQFF. The CDR3 nucleotides read TGTGCCAGCAGCCGAGGACTAGTGAGGGGAAATGAGCAGTTCTTC.

The chain is built from TRBV28 and TRBJ1-4; D unresolved. CDR1 is MDHEN and CDR2 is SYDVKM in the germline V gene. V lost 4 bases, J lost 6 bases, and 3 bases lay in between. The CDR3 extends over 11 amino acids. CDR3 region: CASSYDEKLFF. The CDR3 region has the DNA TGTGCCAGCAGTTATGATGAAAAACTGTTTTTT.

Turning to this clone: A read error may produce the germline difference seen at one junction end. The J gene is TRBJ2-1, the V gene TRBV18; 9 bases are a match to TRBD2. The V gene's germline CDR1 is KGHSH and CDR2 LQKENI. The CDR3 is 20 residues long. In nucleotides, the CDR3 is TGTGCCAGCTCACCCCTCCCCCTAGCGGGATCCCAAGGCTCCGACAATGAGCAGTTCTTC. It yields the protein CASSPLPLAGSQGSDNEQFF. Filled out from reference TRBV18 and TRBJ2-1, the complete variable domain reads NAGVMQNPRHLVRRRGQEARLRCSPMKGHSHVYWYRQLPEEGLKFMVYLQKENIIDESGMPKERFSAEFPKEGPSILRIQQVVRGDSAAYFCASSPLPLAGSQGSDNEQFFGPGTRLTVL.

The J gene is TRBJ1-2, the V gene TRBV28, with D possibly being TRBD1 (5 bases). From germline, CDR1 is MDHEN and CDR2 SYDVKM. The V end lost 6 bases, the J end lost 8 bases, and 13 bases lay between the germline ends. The CDR3 has 12 amino acids. The CDR3, as DNA: TGTGCCAGCAGCACCCCAGGGCGGGGCTACACCTTC. It specifies CASSTPGRGYTF.

The chain couples TRBV7-2 to TRBJ1-5; D ambiguous. Germline V gives CDR1 SGHTA, CDR2 FQGNSA. The CDR3 length is 13 residues. V was cut by 3 bases and J by 5 bases, with 8 bases left in between. This CDR3 reads CASSLHSDQPQHF. DNA for the CDR3: TGTGCCAGCAGCTTGCACAGTGATCAGCCCCAGCATTTT.

The chain links TRBV28 to TRBJ2-2, with 9 bases lining up with TRBD2. The CDR3 consists of 15 residues. V was pared by 5 bases and J by 6 bases, with 7 bases of the junction left unmatched. Germline assignment: CDR1 MDHEN and CDR2 SYDVKM. The CDR3 nucleotides are TGTGCCAGCAGTATCCTAGCGGGAAGGTCCGGGGAGCTGTTTTTT. It specifies CASSILAGRSGELFF. Together with reference TRBV28 and TRBJ2-2, the CDR3 gives the full variable domain: DVKVTQSSRYLVKRTGEKVFLECVQDMDHENMFWYRQDPGLGLRLIYFSYDVKMKEKGDIPEGYSVSREKKERFSLILESASTNQTSMYLCASSILAGRSGELFFGEGSRLTVL.

This chain links TRBV18 with TRBJ2-3, with TRBD1 as a possible D gene (5 bases). CDR1 and CDR2 from the germline V gene are KGHSH and LQKENI. V lost 1 base, J lost 0 bases, and 14 bases lay in between. This CDR3 spans 17 amino acids. Written as DNA, the CDR3 is TGTGCCAGCTCACCACTAGTGGCAGGGTTAAGCACAGATACGCAGTATTTT. Translation gives CASSPLVAGLSTDTQYF.

This chain uses TRBV7-9 with TRBJ2-2, with unresolved D. Germline V CDR1 and CDR2: SEHNR, FQNEAQ (reference sequence). V lost 0 bases to trimming and J lost 0 bases, with 17 bases between them. This CDR3 comprises 19 residues. The CDR3 DNA is TGTGCCAGCAGCTTAGCCCGCCCAAAGAGATTGACGAACACCGGGGAGCTGTTTTTT. Amino acid sequence: CASSLARPKRLTNTGELFF.

V is TRBV29-1 and J is TRBJ2-5; 9 positions match TRBD1. There are 14 residues in the CDR3. Germline V CDR1 and CDR2: SQVTM, ANQGSEA. With V trimmed by 4 bases and J by 1 base, 4 bases remained unmatched. CDR3 protein: CSVGGTGSQETQYF. The CDR3 nucleotides are TGCAGCGTTGGGGGGACAGGGAGCCAAGAGACCCAGTACTTC.

J is TRBJ2-1 and V is TRBV29-1, with 7 bases lining up with TRBD1. The CDR3 has 13 residues. Trimming took 6 bases from V and 7 from J; bases not matched to a gene: 9. Germline CDR1 is SQVTM and CDR2 is ANQGSEA. CDR3 in DNA: TGCAGCGTAACAGGGGCAGGGGATAATGAGCAGTTCTTC. Translation gives CSVTGAGDNEQFF.

The chain joins TRBV6-1 to TRBJ2-2; D is possibly TRBD1 (6 bases). This CDR3 region has 14 residues. V was cut by 4 bases and J by 8 bases, with 14 bases left in between. CDR1 and CDR2 from the germline V gene are MNHNS and SASEGT. This chain's CDR3 is CASSATGPRGELFF. CDR3 nucleotides: TGTGCCAGCAGTGCGACAGGACCAAGGGGGGAGCTGTTTTTT.

The chain uses TRBV5-1 and TRBJ2-7; weak D call: TRBD1 (5 bases). The CDR3 runs 18 residues. Germline lookup yields CDR1 SGHRS and CDR2 YFSETQ. V lost 4 bases, J lost 2 bases, and 25 bases lay in between. The CDR3 sequence: CASSESTSQGLLAYEQYF. CDR3 DNA sequence: TGCGCCAGCAGCGAGTCGACAAGTCAGGGTCTGCTAGCCTACGAGCAGTACTTC.

The genes are TRBV5-1 and TRBJ1-1; D possibly corresponds to TRBD1 (5 bases). The CDR3 spans 14 residues. Trimming stripped 6 bases from V and 4 bases from J, with 16 bases between. The germline CDR1 and CDR2 sequences are SGHRS and YFSETQ. For the CDR3, the DNA is TGCGCCAGCACATGGACACTTACTTCCACTGAAGCTTTCTTT. Encoded protein: CASTWTLTSTEAFF.

The V call is TRBV5-1, the J call TRBJ2-1; weak D call: TRBD2 (6 bases). The CDR3 runs to 16 residues. Germline-derived CDR1 and CDR2 are SGHRS and YFSETQ. V shed 3 bases and J shed 0 bases, with 13 bases lying between them. CDR3 residues: CASSSIAESSYNEQFF. The CDR3 nucleotides are TGCGCCAGCAGCTCTATAGCGGAGAGCTCCTACAATGAGCAGTTCTTC.